This TCR delta chain was retrieved from a study of gamma-delta T cells after stem cell transplantation. By share of the sample, this clone is hyperexpanded. This same CDR3 is encoded by further DNA sequences in the sample. TCRdb reanalysed the RT-PCR reads with CATT. The sample has about 1,100 delta-chain clones; around 16% are singletons. This receptor was identified in a human donor. It is not recorded whose cells these are; they may come from a transplant donor. The source material was gamma-delta T cells.

The CDR3 reads CACDTVTNTDKLIF. The CDR3 DNA reads as TGTGCCTGTGACACCGTAACAAACACCGATAAACTCATCTTT. The chain combines TRDV2 with TRDJ1; no clear D. Trimming removed 0 bases from V and 0 bases from J, with 7 bases in between. The germline V gene encodes CDR1 GEAIGNYY and CDR2 EKD. CDR3 length: 14 amino acids.